This entry concerns a single TCR beta chain. The antigen is unknown. Germline assignment: CDR1 GTSNPN and CDR2 SVGIG (reference sequence). V was clipped by 1 base and J by 0 bases, with 16 bases between them. The CDR3 length is 17 residues. With 32 V and 13 J primers, multiplex PCR amplified the TCR beta CDR3. TCRdb re-called the multiplex PCR reads through MiXCR, storing one row per CDR3 protein. Of under 4,500 distinct CDR3 sequences listed, approximately 30% are singletons. The starting template was genomic DNA from bulk tumor, roughly 610 ng per sample. Several biopsies per primary tumor, spaced far apart, were taken during surgery. Samples came from untreated patients having curative surgery for newly diagnosed non-small cell lung cancer. Individuals who provided samples were patients with newly diagnosed non-small cell lung cancer who were having surgery with curative intent. The data derive from a study of immune heterogeneity within non-small cell lung tumors.

Study observations and caveats: Individual patients showed largely nonoverlapping sets of high-frequency T-cell receptor beta clonotypes. Multiple tumor sites within a patient showed recurrence of identical dominant CDR3 beta clonotypes; site-unique high-frequency clones were present as well.

The receptor's source is a man aged 55 to 69 with non-small cell lung cancer. The J gene is TRBJ2-1, the V gene TRBV30; D might be TRBD2 (6 bases). Input material: lung tumor tissue. The CDR3 region is CAWSAYGTASSYNEQFF. The CDR3 coding sequence is TGTGCCTGGAGTGCTTACGGGACTGCGAGCTCCTACAATGAGCAGTTCTTC.